The 25 T cell receptor beta chains below were found in one sample sequenced in a study of OX40 agonist ivuxolimab in advanced cancers. Assay used: immunoSEQ multiplex PCR; TCRdb lists only in-frame clones, some missing. The data show fewer than 85,000 clones, roughly 80% seen once. This sample comprised CD4+ or CD8+ T cells sorted from blood, obtained in a trial of the OX40 agonist ivuxolimab. The receptors come from an adult with an advanced solid tumor such as melanoma, head and neck, liver or kidney cancer.

V gene TRBV30 combines with J gene TRBJ2-3; 7 positions agree with TRBD1. The CDR3 has 13 amino acids. Germline V gives CDR1 GTSNPN, CDR2 SVGIG (reference sequence). V shed 5 bases, J shed 0 bases, and the junction held 2 bases outside the gene matches. CDR3: CAWGTESTDTQYF. The CDR3, as DNA: TGTGCCTGGGGGACAGAGAGCACAGATACGCAGTATTTT.

Only a few counts were recorded for this clone. The chain has TRBV6-1 and TRBJ2-1; D possibly uses TRBD1 or TRBD2 (5 bases each). The V gene's germline CDR1 is MNHNS and CDR2 SASEGT. The CDR3 length is 13 residues. V was pared by 5 bases and J by 7 bases, with 12 bases between. The CDR3 DNA is TGTGCCAGCAGTAACAGCTGGGGGAATGAGCAGTTCTTC. Its protein product is CASSNSWGNEQFF.

The chain has TRBV12-5 and TRBJ2-1; D is perhaps TRBD1 (5 bases). This CDR3 comprises 14 residues. Germline values: CDR1 LGHNT, CDR2 FRNRAP. V lost 5 bases, J lost 8 bases, and 16 bases lay in between. The CDR3 DNA follows: TGTGCTAGTGGTACCGCTGGGGCTAGGGATGAGCAGTTCTTC. Protein sequence: CASGTAGARDEQFF.

Written as DNA, the CDR3 is TGTGCCAGCAGGGGACTAAGCGTTACCTACAATGAGCAGTTCTTC. This sequence encodes CASRGLSVTYNEQFF. The chain couples TRBV11-2 to TRBJ2-1; 7 positions agree with TRBD2. CDR3 length equals 15 residues. Per germline, CDR1 SGHAT and CDR2 FQNNGV. Losses at the gene ends were 6 bases for V and 2 bases for J; bases not matched to a gene: 7.

This chain connects TRBV9 to TRBJ1-3; D might be TRBD1 (6 bases). Germline V lookup: CDR1 SGDLS, CDR2 YYNGEE. The CDR3 extends over 15 amino acids. V was clipped by 4 bases and J by 1 base, with 12 bases between them. CDR3 DNA: TGTGCCAGCAGCCGGAATACAGGGTCTGGAAACACCATATATTTT. This codes for CASSRNTGSGNTIYF.

The rearrangement joins TRBV30 to TRBJ2-3; TRBD1 aligns across 12 bases. CDR1 GTSNPN and CDR2 SVGIG come from the germline V gene (reference sequence). V lost 6 bases and J lost 5; bases outside the gene matches: 3. The CDR3 consists of 13 residues. The DNA of the CDR3 is TGTGCCTGCCGGGACAGGGGGCGAGATACGCAGTATTTT. It translates to CACRDRGRDTQYF.

The genes are TRBV7-9 and TRBJ1-5; no firm D call. CDR3 size: 12 residues. The ends were cut back, 3 bases at V and 5 bases at J, with 5 bases in the middle. The germline CDR1 and CDR2 sequences are SEHNR and FQNEAQ (reference sequence). The CDR3 loop reads CASSFPDQPQHF. For the CDR3, the DNA is TGTGCCAGCAGCTTCCCTGATCAGCCCCAGCATTTT.

This chain links TRBV5-4 with TRBJ2-5; D perhaps matches TRBD2 (6 bases). Looked up from germline, CDR1 is SGHNT and CDR2 is YYREEE (reference sequence). The germline V and J ends were trimmed by 10 bases and 0 bases, with 19 bases remaining between them. This CDR3 has 15 residues. CDR3 DNA sequence: TGTGCCCGCTGTCTAGAAGCGGGCAACCAAGAGACCCAGTACTTC. Translating gives CARCLEAGNQETQYF.

As to this clone: Within the sample, other DNA sequences also encode this same CDR3. CDR3 coding DNA: TGTGCCAGCAGCCAAGATGGAAGGGGCGAGACCCAGTACTTC. It translates to CASSQDGRGETQYF. J is TRBJ2-5 and V is TRBV4-2, with TRBD1 as a possible D gene (5 bases). V was cut by 0 bases and J by 5 bases, with 10 bases left in between. Germline CDR1 LGHNA, CDR2 YNFKEQ. This CDR3 contains 14 residues.

The rearrangement links TRBV30 to TRBJ1-3, with D possibly matching TRBD1 (5 bases). The germline CDR1 and CDR2 sequences are GTSNPN and SVGIG (reference sequence). V was shortened by 4 bases and J by 0 bases, with 16 bases between the two germline ends. This CDR3 comprises 16 residues. The CDR3 loop is CAWTGSDSPSGNTIYF. The CDR3 region has the DNA TGTGCCTGGACCGGATCTGACAGCCCCTCTGGAAACACCATATATTTT. Looking up the rest from reference TRBV30 and TRBJ1-3 gives the full variable domain: SQTIHQWPATLVQPVGSPLSLECTVEGTSNPNLYWYRQAAGRGLQLLFYSVGIGQISSEVPQNLSASRPQDRQFILSSKKLLLSDSGFYLCAWTGSDSPSGNTIYFGEGSWLTVV.

V and J are TRBV5-1 and TRBJ2-3; 8 positions agree with TRBD1. Trimming at V came to 0 bases and at J to 2 bases, leaving 5 bases not matched to a gene. This CDR3 contains 16 residues. Germline loops: CDR1 SGHRS, CDR2 YFSETQ. The CDR3 sequence: CASSLEGTGYTDTQYF. Written as DNA, the CDR3 is TGCGCCAGCAGCTTGGAGGGGACAGGCTACACAGATACGCAGTATTTT.

The chain joins TRBV7-9 to TRBJ1-4; 9 nucleotides agree with TRBD1. The V and J ends lost 5 bases and 8 bases, in that order; junction bases with no gene match: 6. Germline V gives CDR1 SEHNR, CDR2 FQNEAQ (reference sequence). The CDR3 runs to 14 residues. Written as DNA, the CDR3 is TGTGCCAGCAGCGCCGGACAGGGGTGGGAAAAACTGTTTTTT. Translated, it gives CASSAGQGWEKLFF. The full variable domain, with the rest looked up from reference TRBV7-9 and TRBJ1-4, is DTGVSQNPRHKITKRGQNVTFRCDPISEHNRLYWYRQTLGQGPEFLTYFQNEAQLEKSRLLSDRFSAERPKGSFSTLEIQRTEQGDSAMYLCASSAGQGWEKLFFGSGTQLSVL.

V gene TRBV4-3 combines with J gene TRBJ2-2; TRBD2 matches at 9 bases. V was pared by 2 bases and J by 4 bases, with 5 bases of the junction left unmatched. The V gene's germline CDR1 is LGHNA and CDR2 YSLEER. The CDR3 is 16 amino acids. CDR3 protein: CASSQSAGGPTGELFF. The DNA of the CDR3 is TGCGCCAGCAGCCAATCTGCGGGGGGGCCCACCGGGGAGCTGTTTTTT.

This chain connects TRBV6-4 to TRBJ2-3; weak D call: TRBD2 (6 bases). CDR3 length: 14 amino acids. Germline values: CDR1 MRHNA, CDR2 SNTAGT. V was shortened by 6 bases and J by 2 bases, with 12 bases between the two germline ends. Here the CDR3 reads CASSRDFNTDTQYF. The CDR3 region has the DNA TGTGCCAGCAGCAGGGACTTTAACACAGATACGCAGTATTTT.

The genes are TRBV7-3 and TRBJ2-5, with no clear D. Germline V gene lookup returns CDR1 SGHTA and CDR2 FQGTGA. V lost 8 bases to trimming and J lost 4 bases, with 14 bases between them. The CDR3 is 13 amino acids. CDR3 DNA sequence: TGTGCCAGCTCACAAGGGTTACGAGAGACCCAGTACTTC. Its protein product is CASSQGLRETQYF.

This chain connects TRBV5-6 to TRBJ1-5, with 9 bases lining up with TRBD1. The CDR3 consists of 16 residues. V was clipped by 4 bases and J by 0 bases; unmatched bases: 5. Germline V lookup: CDR1 SGHDT, CDR2 YYEEEE. DNA for the CDR3: TGTGCCAGCAGCAAAGGGACAGGGCTTAGCAATCAGCCCCAGCATTTT. Encoded protein: CASSKGTGLSNQPQHF.

This chain connects TRBV14 to TRBJ2-3, with no clear D. V lost 0 bases, J lost 4 bases, and 8 bases lay in between. Per the germline V gene, CDR1 is SGHDN and CDR2 is FVKESK. The length of the CDR3 is 14 residues. The chain's CDR3 is CASSQELVSDTQYF. CDR3 nucleotide sequence: TGTGCCAGCAGCCAAGAGTTGGTTTCAGATACGCAGTATTTT.

V is TRBV9 and J is TRBJ2-1; TRBD2 aligns across 12 bases. Trimming removed 0 bases from V and 4 bases from J; junction bases left unmatched: 2. The germline V gene has CDR1 SGDLS and CDR2 YYNGEE. The CDR3 has 16 amino acids. CDR3 sequence: CASSVGGTSGYNEQFF. The CDR3 nucleotides are TGTGCCAGCAGCGTAGGGGGGACTAGCGGGTACAATGAGCAGTTCTTC.

This chain uses TRBV6-1 with TRBJ2-3, with D hard to call. This CDR3 spans 14 amino acids. Germline CDR1 reads MNHNS; CDR2 reads SASEGT. Trimming took 9 bases from V and 0 from J, leaving 13 bases between them. The CDR3, as DNA: TGTGCCAGTCAGGCGTGGGGTAGCACAGATACGCAGTATTTT. The encoded protein is CASQAWGSTDTQYF.

V and J are TRBV28 and TRBJ1-5, with a weak D call TRBD1 (5 bases). The CDR3 contains 15 residues. CDR1 and CDR2 (germline): MDHEN, SYDVKM. The germline V and J ends were trimmed by 7 bases and 6 bases, with 19 bases remaining between them. CDR3 nucleotides: TGTGCCAGCATCGATTCCGGGGCCCCAGGTCAGCCCCAGCATTTT. Translating it yields CASIDSGAPGQPQHF.

The J gene is TRBJ2-3, the V gene TRBV5-4; the D gene is possibly TRBD2 (7 bases). This CDR3 has 17 residues. Germline values: CDR1 SGHNT, CDR2 YYREEE (reference sequence). V gave up 4 bases and J gave up 6 bases, with 24 bases separating them. The CDR3 coding sequence is TGTGCCAGCAGCCCCCCGGGGGGCGGGAGAAGATTGGATACGCAGTATTTT. This encodes CASSPPGGGRRLDTQYF.

J is TRBJ2-5 and V is TRBV5-4; 8 nucleotides agree with TRBD1. CDR1 SGHNT and CDR2 YYREEE come from the germline V gene (reference sequence). Unmatched junction bases numbered 10, after V lost 1 base and J lost 5 bases. The CDR3 runs to 16 residues. CDR3 amino acids: CASSLMSGGRVETQYF. CDR3 in DNA: TGTGCCAGCAGCTTGATGTCAGGGGGCAGGGTGGAGACCCAGTACTTC.

This chain joins TRBV6-1 and TRBJ1-2, with D unresolved. In germline, CDR1 is MNHNS, CDR2 SASEGT. The CDR3 loop spans 15 amino acids. The ends were cut back, 2 bases at V and 7 bases at J, with 17 bases in the middle. The CDR3 sequence: CASSERVGKATGYTF. DNA of the CDR3: TGTGCCAGCAGTGAAAGGGTTGGGAAGGCCACTGGCTACACCTTC.

The chain links TRBV28 to TRBJ2-7; 9 bases are shared with TRBD1. The CDR3 extends over 15 amino acids. The V segment lost 10 bases and the J segment 3 bases; nucleotides outside the gene matches: 13. Germline CDR1 MDHEN, CDR2 SYDVKM. CDR3: CATLPPGQGGYEQYF. The CDR3 DNA follows: TGTGCCACCCTGCCGCCGGGACAGGGAGGCTACGAGCAGTACTTC.

This clone was recorded a few times. The J gene is TRBJ1-5, the V gene TRBV7-2; D is unresolved. The ends were cut back, 5 bases at V and 7 bases at J, with 9 bases in the middle. Germline CDR1 is SGHTA and CDR2 is FQGNSA. This CDR3 contains 12 residues. The CDR3 DNA is TGTGCCAGCAGCCTTCCCCCCCAGCCCCAGCATTTT. Amino acid sequence: CASSLPPQPQHF.